The 7 T cell receptor beta chains below come from one sample, sequenced in a study of blood T cell repertoires in COVID-19. Using immunoSEQ multiplex PCR, the repertoire was profiled, and TCRdb retains in-frame clones only, with some absent. The table records about 160,000 clones, 87% of them present only once. Sequencing was performed on peripheral blood. The receptors originated from a woman aged 60-75 years who had recovered from COVID-19.

The gene calls are TRBV6-5 and TRBJ1-5, with D hard to call. This CDR3 has 13 amino acids. Germline loops: CDR1 MNHEY, CDR2 SVGAGI. V lost 6 bases and J lost 2, with 8 bases in between. DNA of the CDR3: TGTGCCAGCAGGCCACAGCGCAATCAGCCCCAGCATTTT. It encodes CASRPQRNQPQHF.

The chain combines TRBV27 with TRBJ2-7; weak D call: TRBD1 (6 bases). Between the trimmed V and J ends, which lost 3 bases and 2 bases, there was a span of 11 bases. The CDR3 sequence is 14 residues long. Germline V gene sequence: CDR1 MNHEY, CDR2 SMNVEV (reference sequence). The CDR3 sequence: CASSFHRGTYEQYF. The CDR3 nucleotides are TGTGCCAGCAGTTTCCATAGGGGGACCTACGAGCAGTACTTC.

The rearrangement uses TRBV7-6 and TRBJ1-1; TRBD1 might be the D (6 bases). Germline V gene data show CDR1 as SGHVS and CDR2 as FNYEAQ. V lost 5 bases to trimming and J lost 7 bases, with 17 bases between them. The CDR3 sequence is 14 residues long. This CDR3 is CASSLSGGQSEAFF. The DNA for the CDR3 is TGTGCCAGCAGCCTTTCGGGCGGACAGAGTGAAGCTTTCTTT.

CDR3 nucleotide sequence: TGTGCCAGCAAGGGGCGACAGGGACGAGGGGAGACCCAGTACTTC. This codes for CASKGRQGRGETQYF. V usage is TRBV6-5 and J usage is TRBJ2-5; TRBD1 aligns across 7 bases. V trimming: 7 bases; J trimming: 5 bases; junction bases outside the gene matches: 13. Germline loops: CDR1 MNHEY, CDR2 SVGAGI. The CDR3 sequence is 15 residues long.

The chain recombines TRBV5-1 with TRBJ2-1; 9 bases align to TRBD2. CDR3 size: 17 residues. V trimming: 0 bases; J trimming: 10 bases; junction bases outside the gene matches: 14. Germline V gives CDR1 SGHRS, CDR2 YFSETQ. The CDR3 spells CASSLGGGLAPMKEQFF. The CDR3 coding sequence is TGCGCCAGCAGCTTGGGGGGGGGACTAGCCCCTATGAAAGAGCAGTTCTTC. Together with reference TRBV5-1 and TRBJ2-1, the CDR3 gives the full variable domain: KAGVTQTPRYLIKTRGQQVTLSCSPISGHRSVSWYQQTPGQGLQFLFEYFSETQRNKGNFPGRFSGRQFSNSRSEMNVSTLELGDSALYLCASSLGGGLAPMKEQFFGPGTRLTVL.

V and J are TRBV28 and TRBJ1-1; 9 nucleotides align to TRBD1. The junction had 13 bases not matched to a gene; V was cut back by 6 bases and J by 8 bases. This CDR3 comprises 15 residues. Germline V gene lookup returns CDR1 MDHEN and CDR2 SYDVKM. The CDR3 bases are TGTGCCAGCAGCCCCGACCATACAGGGGGCAAGGAAGCTTTCTTT. Protein sequence: CASSPDHTGGKEAFF. The complete variable domain, with remaining parts taken from reference TRBV28 and TRBJ1-1, reads DVKVTQSSRYLVKRTGEKVFLECVQDMDHENMFWYRQDPGLGLRLIYFSYDVKMKEKGDIPEGYSVSREKKERFSLILESASTNQTSMYLCASSPDHTGGKEAFFGQGTRLTVV.

There are a few counts of this clone. This rearrangement joins TRBV5-1 to TRBJ1-2; the match to TRBD1 covers 7 bases. With V trimmed by 0 bases and J by 4 bases, 9 bases remained unmatched. CDR1 SGHRS and CDR2 YFSETQ come from the germline V gene. The CDR3 spans 16 residues. The CDR3 DNA reads TGCGCCAGCAGCTTGGCCGGACAGGCAAGCCTCTATGGCTACACCTTC. The encoded protein is CASSLAGQASLYGYTF.